This T cell receptor (beta chain) comes out of a study of OX40 agonist ivuxolimab in advanced cancers. The ends were cut back, 3 bases at V and 6 bases at J, with 12 bases in the middle. The CDR3 is 13 residues long. The germline V gene encodes CDR1 MGHDK and CDR2 SYGVNS. Profiling relied on immunoSEQ multiplex PCR, and the TCRdb table lists in-frame clones only, not all of them. The data show tens of thousands of clones, with about nine tenths seen just once and 9.5% to 13% held by the top ten. Blood sampling was done at baseline, cycle 4 day 1, and cycle 7 day 1. This clone was seen just once. The sample in question was CD4+ or CD8+ T cells sorted from blood, obtained in a trial of the OX40 agonist ivuxolimab. V is TRBV25-1 and J is TRBJ2-7, with unresolved D. This TCR was recovered from an adult with an advanced solid tumor such as melanoma, head and neck, liver or kidney cancer. CDR3: CASSEADFLEQYF. The CDR3 bases are TGTGCCAGCAGTGAGGCGGATTTCCTCGAGCAGTACTTC.